The rows below give T cell receptor beta chains drawn from one sample of a study of cytomegalovirus exposure and HLA in healthy donors. Generated by immunoSEQ multiplex PCR, the TCRdb table keeps only in-frame clones and is missing some. The table includes about 200,000 clones, around 86% detected once. Specimen: PBMCs. The receptors derive from a woman aged 35 to 49 in good health and CMV-seronegative. CDR3s include the opening cysteine and the closing phenylalanine or tryptophan. A D gene is named only where the DNA matches it firmly. Some rows mark clone size as missing; the rest say once, few, many or name a class of expanded clone.

TRBV18,-,-,TRBJ1-5,TGTGCCAGCTCGGACATGTTACAGCCCCAGCATTTT,CASSDMLQPQHF
TRBV5-6,-,-,TRBJ1-1,TGTGCCAGCAGCCTCCGGGGAGGGAAGGCTGAAGCTTTCTTT,CASSLRGGKAEAFF
TRBV7-2,-,once,TRBJ2-4,TGTGCCAGCCGATCGGCCTCTGACACGGCCAAAAACATTCAGTACTTC,CASRSASDTAKNIQYF
TRBV2,-,-,TRBJ2-7,TGTGCCAGCAGGGGTACGGGTGCCTCCTACGAGCAGTACTTC,CASRGTGASYEQYF
TRBV30,-,-,TRBJ2-4,TGTGCCTGGAGTGTACTAACAGGGCCCAAAAACATTCAGTACTTC,CAWSVLTGPKNIQYF
TRBV27,TRBD2,-,TRBJ2-3,TGTGCCAGCAAGTGGACTAGCGGGAGTGTGGCAGATACGCAGTATTTT,CASKWTSGSVADTQYF
TRBV7-3,TRBD2,-,TRBJ2-3,TGTGCCAGCAGCCGAGGGTGGCTAGCGGGAGCGGTAGATACGCAGTATTTT,CASSRGWLAGAVDTQYF
TRBV7-3,-,-,TRBJ2-7,TGTGCCAGCAGCTTAAGCACTCATACCTTC,CASSLSTHTF
TRBV11-3,TRBD1,-,TRBJ2-5,TGTGCCAGCAGCCCCGGGACAGGTCTCCAAGAGACCCAGTACTTC,CASSPGTGLQETQYF
TRBV9,TRBD2,-,TRBJ2-1,TGTGCCAGCAGCCGAGGGATGACTAGCGGGAGTTTCGCCTACAATGAGCAGTTCTTC,CASSRGMTSGSFAYNEQFF
TRBV6-1,TRBD2,-,TRBJ2-1,TGTGCCAGCAGAAGACTAGCGGGAGGGAACAATGAGCAGTTCTTC,CASRRLAGGNNEQFF
TRBV20-1,-,-,TRBJ1-2,TGCAGTGCTGAGGGTGGCTACACCTTC,CSAEGGYTF
TRBV13,TRBD2,-,TRBJ2-4,TGTGCCAGCAGCCTGCCAAGGACTAGCGGGAGGGCCCAGGACATTCAGTACTTC,CASSLPRTSGRAQDIQYF
TRBV27,TRBD1,-,TRBJ2-1,TGTGCCAGCAGTTCAGGGACAGGGACTTCCAATGAGCAGTTCTTC,CASSSGTGTSNEQFF
TRBV18,-,-,TRBJ2-3,TGTGCCACCGCCTCTATCCCTTACACAGATACGCAGTATTTT,CATASIPYTDTQYF
TRBV27,-,-,TRBJ1-2,TGTGCCAGCAGTTTGAAGGTCGGCAGGGGATATGGCTACACCTTC,CASSLKVGRGYGYTF
TRBV5-1,TRBD2,-,TRBJ2-7,TGCGCCAGCAGCTGGGCCCAAGCGGGAGGTAGCGAGCAGTACTTC,CASSWAQAGGSEQYF
TRBV5-1,TRBD1,-,TRBJ2-5,TGCGCCAGCAGCCCCGCAGGGGGCCAAGGCCAAGAGACCCAGTACTTC,CASSPAGGQGQETQYF
TRBV19,-,-,TRBJ2-2,TGTGCCAGTAGTATGGGTCGGATATGGACAGCCATTCCGAACACCGGGGAGCTGTTTTTT,CASSMGRIWTAIPNTGELFF
TRBV4-1,-,-,TRBJ2-7,TGCGCCAGCAGCCCCGAGGGTTTCGGGTGGACTTACGAGCAGTACTTC,CASSPEGFGWTYEQYF
TRBV18,-,-,TRBJ1-4,TGTGCCAGTACCGAGGGTGCAACTAATGAAAAACTGTTTTTT,CASTEGATNEKLFF
TRBV30,TRBD2,-,TRBJ2-7,TGTGCCTGGAGTGCGGGACTAGCGGGAGCCTACGAGCAGTACTTC,CAWSAGLAGAYEQYF
TRBV9,-,-,TRBJ2-5,TGTGCCAGCAGCGTGTTCTCTGGGGGGGCGGAGACCCAGTACTTC,CASSVFSGGAETQYF
TRBV6-4,TRBD2,-,TRBJ2-5,TGTGCCAGCAGTGACTCGCGTCTAGCGGGAGGGCCGGGCCGAGAGACCCAGTACTTC,CASSDSRLAGGPGRETQYF
TRBV2,-,once,TRBJ2-1,TGTGCCAGCAGCCAACAGTCCTACAATGAGCAGTTCTTC,CASSQQSYNEQFF
TRBV10-2,TRBD1,-,TRBJ2-5,TGCGCCACAAGGACAGGTTTGCAAGAGACCCAGTACTTC,CATRTGLQETQYF
TRBV4-1,-,-,TRBJ2-1,TGCGCCAGCAGCCAAGGAACCGGGCGGGGTCCCATTCTTTACAATGAGCAGTTCTTC,CASSQGTGRGPILYNEQFF
TRBV6-6,-,few,TRBJ2-7,TGTGCCAGCAGTTTTACACTAGGGAGAATGGTCGAGCAGTACTTC,CASSFTLGRMVEQYF
TRBV6-1,-,-,TRBJ2-5,TGTGCCAGCAGTGCAATATTTTCCGGGACCGGGAGGACCCAGTACTTC,CASSAIFSGTGRTQYF
TRBV27,TRBD1,-,TRBJ1-2,TGTGCCACCCGGGGACAGGTCTTATTTAACTATGGCTACACCTTC,CATRGQVLFNYGYTF
TRBV28,-,-,TRBJ1-4,TGTGCCAGCAGTCGGAACAGACACCCTAATGAAAAACTGTTTTTT,CASSRNRHPNEKLFF
TRBV5-1,-,-,TRBJ2-2,TGCGCCAGCACTTCCGGGAGCGGCCGGGAGCTGTTTTTT,CASTSGSGRELFF
TRBV2,TRBD2,-,TRBJ2-5,TGTGCCAGCAGTGAGGGACTAGCGGGAGTTCGGGAGCAGTACTTC,CASSEGLAGVREQYF
TRBV2,-,once,TRBJ1-2,TGTGCCAGCAGAGACAGGTACCTCGATGGCTACACCTTC,CASRDRYLDGYTF
TRBV5-4,TRBD2,once,TRBJ2-1,TGTGCCAGCAGCATGGGACTAGCGGCATACTCCTACAATGAGCAGTTCTTC,CASSMGLAAYSYNEQFF
TRBV6-1,-,-,TRBJ2-1,TGTGCCAGCAGTGGGTATCTTGGCGGGGCTTACAATGAGCAGTTCTTC,CASSGYLGGAYNEQFF
TRBV13,TRBD2,-,TRBJ2-1,TGTGCCAGCAGCCTTTTATGGGGACTAGCGGGGTCCTACAATGAGCAGTTCTTC,CASSLLWGLAGSYNEQFF
TRBV29-1,TRBD1,once,TRBJ2-7,TGCAGCGTGACCCCATGGGACAGTGTTGAGCAGTACTTC,CSVTPWDSVEQYF
TRBV9,TRBD2,-,TRBJ2-5,TGTGCCAGCAGCGTAGGGGTAGCGGGAGTTCGAGAGACCCAGTACTTC,CASSVGVAGVRETQYF
TRBV7-2,-,-,TRBJ1-2,TGTGCCAGCAGCTTAGTCCAGGGACTTCGTGGCTACACCTTC,CASSLVQGLRGYTF
TRBV27,-,-,TRBJ1-5,TGTGCCAGCAGTTTCCAGGGTCTCAATCAGCCCCAGCATTTT,CASSFQGLNQPQHF
TRBV20-1,-,-,TRBJ2-7,TGCAGTGAAAAGAGCTCGTACGAGCAGTACTTC,CSEKSSYEQYF
TRBV5-1,TRBD2,-,TRBJ2-7,TGCGCCAGCAGCTTGGGGATGGGCGCGGGAGTGGCCTACGAGCAGTACTTC,CASSLGMGAGVAYEQYF
TRBV19,TRBD2,-,TRBJ2-3,TGTGCCAGTAGTATAGGAGATAGCGGGATTGGAACAGATACGCAGTATTTT,CASSIGDSGIGTDTQYF
TRBV6-6,TRBD1,-,TRBJ1-2,TGTGCCAGCAGTGCCACGGACAGGGAGTATGGCTACACCTTC,CASSATDREYGYTF
TRBV5-4,-,few,TRBJ2-5,TGTGCCAGCAGTCAGGGGGGAGATGGGCAGACCCAGTACTTC,CASSQGGDGQTQYF
TRBV7-2,TRBD1,-,TRBJ1-4,TGTGCCAGCAGCTTAGCGGCTCCCGGGACAGGGCGGAATGAAAAACTGTTTTTT,CASSLAAPGTGRNEKLFF
TRBV6-6,-,-,TRBJ2-1,TGTGCCAGCACCGGGGAAGGGACCTACAATGAGCAGTTCTTC,CASTGEGTYNEQFF
TRBV10-1,-,once,TRBJ1-1,TGCGCCAGCCGCCGGAGTAGGAACACTGAAGCTTTCTTT,CASRRSRNTEAFF
TRBV7-3,-,-,TRBJ1-1,TGTGCCAGCAGCCAACAGAGAAACACTGAAGCTTTCTTT,CASSQQRNTEAFF
TRBV18,-,-,TRBJ2-2,TGTGCCAGCTCACCAGGGACTGCCGGGGAGCTGTTTTTT,CASSPGTAGELFF
TRBV5-1,-,-,TRBJ2-3,TGCGCCAGCAGCTCCTTTACTAGCACAGATACGCAGTATTTT,CASSSFTSTDTQYF
TRBV2,-,-,TRBJ1-5,TGTGCCAGCAGTCTAGCGGACAGAAATAGCAATCAGCCCCAGCATTTT,CASSLADRNSNQPQHF
TRBV2,-,-,TRBJ2-1,TGTGCCAGCGGACAATCGCGGCAGAACTACTACAATGAGCAGTTCTTC,CASGQSRQNYYNEQFF